The 2 T cell receptor beta chains given below trace back to one sample, sequenced in a study of T cell changes during pregnancy in multiple sclerosis. TCRdb's copy holds only in-frame clones and misses some; the assay was immunoSEQ multiplex PCR. This sample has about 40,000 clones; approximately 89% occur once, and the top ten carry around 5%. Material: peripheral blood, obtained in the first trimester of pregnancy. These receptors were obtained from a female donor in good health, enrolled as a control in a pregnancy study.

The gene calls are TRBV5-5 and TRBJ1-2; D is possibly TRBD1 (6 bases). The CDR3 sequence is 15 residues long. V lost 4 bases and J 4 bases, leaving 17 bases between the germline ends. CDR1 and CDR2 (germline): SGHKS, YYEKEE (reference sequence). The CDR3 protein is CASSTVPDRTYGYTF. The CDR3 nucleotides read TGTGCCAGCAGCACCGTCCCAGACAGGACCTATGGCTACACCTTC.

The genes are TRBV11-2 and TRBJ2-7; perhaps TRBD2 as D (6 bases). V was trimmed by 1 base and J by 4 bases, leaving 14 bases between them. CDR3 length: 15 residues. Germline V gene data show CDR1 as SGHAT and CDR2 as FQNNGV. CDR3 residues: CASSLASDTGYEQYF. Here the CDR3 DNA reads TGTGCCAGCAGCTTAGCTAGCGATACGGGGTACGAGCAGTACTTC.